Listed below are T cell receptor beta chains from one sample, sequenced in a study of cytomegalovirus exposure and HLA in healthy donors. The protocol was immunoSEQ multiplex PCR, while the TCRdb copy is restricted to in-frame clones and leaves out a portion. The sample contains some 250,000 clones, 80% to 85% of which appear only once. Specimen: PBMCs. These receptors originate from a woman aged 55-70 years in good health and CMV-seropositive. Both conserved end residues are part of each CDR3. The D gene is left open where the match is weak. Only some rows state a clone size, as once, few, many or a class for expanded clones.

abundance	d_gene	v_gene	j_gene	CDR3nt	CDR3aa
-	-	TRBV5-4	TRBJ1-6	TGTGCCAGCAGCTTGGACAGATATTCACCCCTCCACTTT	CASSLDRYSPLHF
-	-	TRBV5-6	TRBJ2-6	TGTGCCAGCATTCGCTCTGGGGCCAACGTCCTGACTTTC	CASIRSGANVLTF
-	TRBD1	TRBV10-1	TRBJ2-5	TGCGCCAGCAGTGTACAGGGGGAAGAGACCCAGTACTTC	CASSVQGEETQYF
-	TRBD1	TRBV7-2	TRBJ1-2	TGTGCCAGCAGCTCCCCGACAGGGGCGGGAGGCTACACCTTC	CASSSPTGAGGYTF
-	TRBD1	TRBV4-1	TRBJ1-2	TGCGCCAGCAGCCAAGGGCCAGGGGGCAACTATGGCTACACCTTC	CASSQGPGGNYGYTF
once	TRBD2	TRBV7-2	TRBJ2-1	TGTGCCAGCAGCACATCAAGGGAGGGCTTCCAGTTCTTC	CASSTSREGFQFF
-	TRBD1	TRBV4-1	TRBJ1-3	TGCGCCAGCAGCCACGAAACCGGACAGGGGCCCCCCTCTGGAAACACCATATATTTT	CASSHETGQGPPSGNTIYF
-	TRBD1	TRBV18	TRBJ1-1	TGTGCCAGCTCAAGGGATCAGGGGGCATCCTTCCTCTCCAACACTGAAGCTTTCTTT	CASSRDQGASFLSNTEAFF
-	-	TRBV19	TRBJ1-5	TGTGCCAGTAGTATAGAGGGGGCGGGGGTCCCTCAGCCCCAGCATTTT	CASSIEGAGVPQPQHF
-	-	TRBV2	TRBJ2-7	TGTGCCAGCAGTGAATTAGGGGCTAGGATGAGGGAGCAGTACTTC	CASSELGARMREQYF
-	-	TRBV2	TRBJ1-1	TGTGCCAGCAGTGAGGGGGGGGGCACTGAAGCTTTCTTT	CASSEGGGTEAFF
-	-	TRBV18	TRBJ2-7	TGTGCCAGCTCGCCCAGGAGACAGTCTACCTACGAGCAGTACTTC	CASSPRRQSTYEQYF
-	-	TRBV28	TRBJ1-6	TGTGCCAGCAGTTTTCGTAAGGGGAATTCACCCCTCCACTTT	CASSFRKGNSPLHF
once	TRBD1	TRBV6-4	TRBJ1-3	TGTGCCAGCACCCGTAGACAGGGTCCATACGGGCACACCATATATTTT	CASTRRQGPYGHTIYF
-	TRBD1	TRBV29-1	TRBJ1-1	TGCAGCGTTGAAGGGACAGGGCGGACTGAAGCTTTCTTT	CSVEGTGRTEAFF
-	TRBD2	TRBV9	TRBJ2-3	TGTGCCAGCTCTAGGAGCGGGATCAGCACAGATACGCAGTATTTT	CASSRSGISTDTQYF